The present TCR beta chain was sequenced within a study of T cell repertoires in cytomegalovirus infection. TCRdb re-called the reads through MiXCR, storing one row per CDR3 protein. The table includes 450,000 to 550,000 distinct CDR3 sequences, approximately 17% detected once. V gave up 2 bases and J gave up 8 bases, with 12 bases separating them. The CDR3 runs 13 residues. Germline CDR1 and CDR2: MNHEY and SVGAGI. Study results and caveats: Across the ex vivo response, the dominant clonotypes were HLA-C-restricted CMV-specific TCR beta clonotypes.

In its sample, this clonotype was seen a few times. Its antigen is currently unknown. The chain is built from TRBV6-5 and TRBJ1-2; D call uncertain. The sequence was obtained from a human donor in good health (CMV status not recorded). Some clones in this sample may be carry-over from other donors' samples. Material for sequencing was CD8+ T cells from PBMCs. The CDR3 DNA reads TGTGCCAGCAGTTACGACCCTATAGAAGGCTACACCTTC. Encoded protein: CASSYDPIEGYTF.